Sequencing of this TCR beta chain was carried out in a study of a mutant IDH1 vaccine in newly diagnosed glioma. Across the study: Prior therapy was radiotherapy, temozolomide, or both; most received both.

Trimming took 6 bases from V and 0 from J, leaving 17 bases between them. CDR3 size: 17 residues. Germline V gene sequence: CDR1 PRHDT, CDR2 FYEKMQ (reference sequence). The repertoire was sequenced with immunoSEQ multiplex PCR; TCRdb's copy has only in-frame clones and lacks some. The table includes about 92,000 clones, about four fifths detected once. Described time point: baseline, week 1 (first vaccination visit). As for treatment: pre-vaccination baseline after standard-of-care therapy. Each astrocytoma in the donors was new, WHO grade 3 or 4, IDH1-mutant and ATRX-lost. The TCR originated in a woman aged 45-59 years with glioma. The material sequenced was PBMCs, taken from a glioma patient treated with radiotherapy, temozolomide or both. The gene calls are TRBV13 and TRBJ2-2, with unresolved D. The CDR3 here is CASSSTPGLANTGELFF. DNA of the CDR3: TGTGCCAGCAGTTCCACTCCTGGGCTAGCGAACACCGGGGAGCTGTTTTTT.